This T cell receptor beta chain was recovered during a study of T cell repertoires in ileal Crohn's disease. CDR1 is LNHNV, CDR2 YYDKDF, per germline (reference sequence). V dropped 1 base and J dropped 7; count of bases not matched to a gene: 5. This CDR3 contains 15 residues. As to time point: neoterminal ileum biopsy at postoperative endoscopy, about 6 months after surgery. The study, taken as a whole, reports: All patients with clonality above 26.8% had endoscopic recurrence. Active smokers at surgery had more clonal expansions than non-smokers. Sorted CD8 T cells held more high-frequency clones than CD4.

Details on this clone: As yet, its antigen is unknown.

Sequenced by immunoSEQ multiplex PCR; TCRdb stores in-frame clones only, minus some. Here the sample spans some 15,000 clones, around 78% being singletons. Sequencing input: ileal tissue. The source is an adult with Crohn's disease. This chain connects TRBV15 to TRBJ2-1; TRBD2 matches 9 bases. The DNA of the CDR3 is TGTGCCACCAGCAGAGGCCGACTAGCGGAAAATGAGCAGTTCTTC. Translating gives CATSRGRLAENEQFF.